The 15 T cell receptor beta chains in this list originate from one sample, sequenced in a study of blood T cell repertoires in COVID-19. TCRdb's copy holds only in-frame clones and misses some; the assay was immunoSEQ multiplex PCR. The data hold 160,000 or so clones, with around 76% observed a single time. The sample comprised peripheral blood. The receptors originated from an older woman with acute or convalescent COVID-19.

The chain combines TRBV3-1 (or the pseudogene TRBV3-2) with TRBJ1-3; weak D call: TRBD1 (5 bases). V lost 2 bases and J 7 bases, leaving 12 bases between the germline ends. Germline V gene sequence: CDR1 LGHDT, CDR2 YNNKEL (reference sequence). CDR3 length equals 14 residues. CDR3 sequence: CASSQQGFGNTIYF. CDR3 nucleotides: TGTGCCAGCAGCCAACAGGGTTTCGGGAACACCATATATTTT.

The chain has TRBV5-1 and TRBJ1-1; the match to TRBD1 covers 8 bases. Looked up from germline, CDR1 is SGHRS and CDR2 is YFSETQ. The trim removed 6 bases at V and 1 base at J, leaving 5 bases unmatched. CDR3 size: 14 residues. The CDR3 spells CASTQDRANTEAFF. CDR3 nucleotide sequence: TGCGCCAGCACTCAGGACAGGGCGAACACTGAAGCTTTCTTT.

The chain carries TRBV7-2 and TRBJ2-7; 8 positions agree with TRBD1. Germline V gene sequence: CDR1 SGHTA, CDR2 FQGNSA. The V segment lost 5 bases and the J segment 5 bases; nucleotides outside the gene matches: 11. This CDR3 has 15 amino acids. CDR3 protein: CASSPRPGGSHEQYF. For the CDR3, the DNA is TGTGCCAGCAGCCCCCGCCCAGGGGGCAGCCACGAGCAGTACTTC.

The chain joins TRBV11-2 to TRBJ1-5; 7 bases map to TRBD1. The CDR3 consists of 15 residues. Germline CDR1 is SGHAT and CDR2 is FQNNGV. Trimming cost V 4 bases and J 9 bases; bases outside gene matches: 12. CDR3 amino acids: CASSSTGASPGPQHF. The CDR3 coding sequence is TGTGCCAGCAGCTCAACAGGGGCCTCCCCCGGGCCCCAGCATTTT. Using reference TRBV11-2 and TRBJ1-5 for the parts outside the CDR3, the full variable domain is EAGVAQSPRYKIIEKRQSVAFWCNPISGHATLYWYQQILGQGPKLLIQFQNNGVVDDSQLPKDRFSAERLKGVDSTLKIQPAKLEDSAVYLCASSSTGASPGPQHFGDGTRLSIL.

The chain is built from TRBV9 and TRBJ2-7; 9 positions agree with TRBD1. The J segment lost 0 bases and the V segment lost 4 bases, leaving 5 bases of the junction unmatched. The CDR3 spans 15 residues. The germline CDR1 and CDR2 sequences are SGDLS and YYNGEE. The CDR3 DNA is TGTGCCAGCAGCCCCAGACAGGGGGTCTCCTACGAGCAGTACTTC. Translating gives CASSPRQGVSYEQYF.

This clone was found once. The gene calls are TRBV11-2 and TRBJ2-1, with a weak D call TRBD1 (5 bases). CDR3 length: 15 amino acids. CDR1 and CDR2 from the germline V gene are SGHAT and FQNNGV. Deletions cut 0 bases from V and 3 bases from J, with 9 bases between. CDR3: CASSLDQGNYNEQFF. CDR3 coding DNA: TGTGCCAGCAGCTTAGACCAGGGAAACTACAATGAGCAGTTCTTC.

The chain carries TRBV6-2 or TRBV6-3 and TRBJ1-2; TRBD1 aligns across 9 bases. Germline V gene sequence: CDR1 MNHEY, CDR2 SVGEGT. The V gene end was trimmed by 6 bases and the J gene end by 4 bases; junction bases not matched to a gene: 9. The CDR3 is made up of 15 amino acids. The CDR3 spells CASSPGTGTSYGYTF. CDR3 bases: TGTGCCAGCAGCCCCGGGACAGGGACGTCCTATGGCTACACCTTC.

This sequence joins TRBV30 and TRBJ1-1; no clear D. This CDR3 has 13 residues. The germline V and J ends were trimmed by 1 base and 3 bases, with 9 bases remaining between them. The germline CDR1 and CDR2 sequences are GTSNPN and SVGIG (reference sequence). Here the CDR3 DNA reads TGTGCCTGGAGTGGTAGTCGCTACACTGAAGCTTTCTTT. Its translation is CAWSGSRYTEAFF.

The V gene is TRBV7-2, the J gene TRBJ2-3; maybe TRBD2 (6 bases). The V gene lost 1 base and the J gene lost 1 base, with 9 bases spanning the gap. CDR1 and CDR2 (germline): SGHTA, FQGNSA. The CDR3 is 15 amino acids. The CDR3, as DNA: TGTGCCAGCAGCTTAGTTTGGGGGGGCACAGATACGCAGTATTTT. It codes for CASSLVWGGTDTQYF.

V and J are TRBV5-4 and TRBJ2-7, with 11 bases that match TRBD2. With V trimmed by 4 bases and J by 2 bases, 8 bases remained unmatched. This CDR3 region has 16 residues. Germline V gene sequence: CDR1 SGHNT, CDR2 YYREEE (reference sequence). In nucleotides, the CDR3 is TGTGCCAGCAGCCCCGGACTAGCGGGCTTTCCCTACGAGCAGTACTTC. The encoded protein is CASSPGLAGFPYEQYF.

The rearrangement joins TRBV7-2 to TRBJ1-2, with D hard to call. The germline V gene encodes CDR1 SGHTA and CDR2 FQGNSA. Trimming took 3 bases from V and 4 from J, leaving 12 bases between them. CDR3 length equals 14 residues. The CDR3 loop reads CASSFPTAGYGYTF. CDR3 nucleotide sequence: TGTGCCAGCAGCTTTCCCACAGCAGGCTATGGCTACACCTTC.

This rearrangement joins TRBV7-9 to TRBJ1-1; D gene unclear. The CDR3 contains 12 residues. V was shortened by 8 bases and J by 2 bases, with 9 bases between the two germline ends. Germline CDR1 reads SEHNR; CDR2 reads FQNEAQ (reference sequence). CDR3 in DNA: TGTGCCAGCTCTGACTTCAACACTGAAGCTTTCTTT. Its translation is CASSDFNTEAFF.

The V gene is TRBV5-1, the J gene TRBJ2-5, with D unresolved. This CDR3 is 13 amino acids long. The germline V gene encodes CDR1 SGHRS and CDR2 YFSETQ. V was clipped by 0 bases and J by 3 bases, with 6 bases between them. The CDR3 sequence is CASSLGAKETQYF. DNA of the CDR3: TGCGCCAGCAGCTTGGGAGCCAAAGAGACCCAGTACTTC. The full variable domain, rest sourced from reference TRBV5-1 and TRBJ2-5, is KAGVTQTPRYLIKTRGQQVTLSCSPISGHRSVSWYQQTPGQGLQFLFEYFSETQRNKGNFPGRFSGRQFSNSRSEMNVSTLELGDSALYLCASSLGAKETQYFGPGTRLLVL.

CDR3 DNA: TGTGCCAGCAGCCGGCCGGGGACAGGGGAGATGGGAAACACCATATATTTT. It translates to CASSRPGTGEMGNTIYF. This chain uses TRBV4-2 with TRBJ1-3; TRBD1 aligns across 10 bases. The CDR3 has 17 residues. Unmatched junction bases numbered 10, after V lost 4 bases and J lost 4 bases. Germline CDR1 reads LGHNA; CDR2 reads YNFKEQ.

The V and J genes are TRBV18 and TRBJ1-5, with D maybe TRBD1 (5 bases). CDR3 length equals 15 residues. The V gene's germline CDR1 is KGHSH and CDR2 LQKENI. The V gene lost 3 bases and the J gene lost 6 bases, with 15 bases spanning the gap. In DNA form, the CDR3 reads TGTGCCAGCTCACCCTCTACGGGCAGGGCTCAGCCCCAGCATTTT. Its translation: CASSPSTGRAQPQHF.